These T cell receptor beta chains were read from a single sample in a study of T-cell memory formation after mild COVID-19. TCRdb redid the calling of the 5' RACE reads with MiXCR, one entry per CDR3 protein. The profile covers under 400,000 distinct CDR3 sequences, with roughly 21% appearing a single time and around 13% taken by the ten largest. Source material: PBMCs or a T cell subset sorted from them (not recorded which). The receptors derive from an adult woman who had mild COVID-19 (a few samples of this study predate the infection). Cell type and time point are not known. Each CDR3 is given without its conserved first and last residue. Only some rows state a clone size, as once, few, many or a class for expanded clones.

size,J,V,CDR3
-,TRBJ2-2,TRBV9,ASSPGTLGRTGELF
-,TRBJ1-3,TRBV20-1,SASGGQPSGNTIY
few,TRBJ2-1,TRBV24-1,ATSDTRLAGASYNEQF
-,TRBJ2-1,TRBV10-3,AISEVDEQF
few,TRBJ1-1,TRBV12-3/TRBV12-4,ASSLQGQRSEAF
-,TRBJ2-3,TRBV20-1,SAPGKSSTDTQY
-,TRBJ2-7,TRBV29-1,SVAPDRAYEQY
few,TRBJ2-3,TRBV7-2,ASRQGSTSGKYTQY
few,TRBJ1-1,TRBV5-1,ASSLPDTEAF
few,TRBJ1-1,TRBV19,ASVPIGAGDEAF
-,TRBJ1-6,TRBV5-1,ASSLGWPYNSPLH
-,TRBJ2-3,TRBV30,AWSSMRTQY
few,TRBJ2-7,TRBV5-5,ASERGVRDEQY
once,TRBJ2-7,TRBV2,ASSAHRVGAIHEQY
-,TRBJ1-4,TRBV12-3/TRBV12-4,ASSPTGIAEKLF
-,TRBJ1-5,TRBV29-1,SVGSAVNQPQH
-,TRBJ2-1,TRBV12-3/TRBV12-4,ASSFRLVEGNEQF
-,TRBJ1-2,TRBV7-2,ASSLFPRTV
few,TRBJ1-6,TRBV3-1,ASSRKNSPLH
-,TRBJ2-3,TRBV6-1,ASIRQYGKDTQY
-,TRBJ2-5,TRBV7-9,ASSPGLAGQQETQY
few,TRBJ1-5,TRBV7-6,ASSPLVGGNQPQH
-,TRBJ2-1,TRBV5-1,ASIPLGGSSYNEQF
few,TRBJ2-1,TRBV27,ASSLLLAGGLYNEQF
few,TRBJ2-1,TRBV11-2,ASSPDRGRNEQF
-,TRBJ2-3,TRBV6-5,ASSYSASDTDTQY
many,TRBJ1-2,TRBV7-9,ASSTEEPLRGYT
-,TRBJ1-1,TRBV5-1,ASSRFEQGPSNTEAF
many,TRBJ2-5,TRBV10-3,AISVGGPQETQY
-,TRBJ2-1,TRBV6-5,ASKTLGFGLGASSGNNEQF
-,TRBJ2-4,TRBV2,ASSRNIQY
-,TRBJ2-2,TRBV7-6,ASSFTRATGELF
once,TRBJ1-2,TRBV27,ASSRARTGRSYGYT
few,TRBJ2-1,TRBV5-1,ASSYGLARTYNEQF
-,TRBJ1-1,TRBV18,ASSPEGTEAF
-,TRBJ2-1,TRBV24-1,ATSDPIKGYYNEQF
few,TRBJ2-5,TRBV5-1,ASSRDGGIQETQY
many,TRBJ2-1,TRBV2,ALAGPYNEQF
-,TRBJ2-1,TRBV20-1,SARTVSYNEQF
many,TRBJ2-3,TRBV7-3,ASSFARTDTQY
-,TRBJ2-5,TRBV24-1,ATSDGQVQETQY
few,TRBJ1-2,TRBV27,ASSLSRRGGYT
few,TRBJ2-5,TRBV7-9,ASSSGLAGGGSETQY
-,TRBJ2-2,TRBV5-1,ASSPRGATGELF
-,TRBJ2-1,TRBV25-1,ASSETGDGYNEQF
-,TRBJ2-7,TRBV7-3,ASSLTGRLDEQY
-,TRBJ2-3,TRBV4-2,ASSQEWSSGTDTQY
-,TRBJ2-5,TRBV7-9,ASSLRAGDQETQY
-,TRBJ1-5,TRBV28,ASSSEGQANQPQH
-,TRBJ2-3,TRBV5-1,ASSSSGGGTDTQY
-,TRBJ2-3,TRBV10-3,AISQGLDTDTQY
many,TRBJ1-1,TRBV5-1,ASSLAGQTNTEAF
many,TRBJ2-5,TRBV6-6,ASRQPQETQY
few,TRBJ2-3,TRBV5-1,ASSLAAAMPTDTQY